This TCR beta chain derives from a study of T cells in Graves' hyperthyroidism and ophthalmopathy. Across the study: The blood sample was taken at first diagnosis, before treatment began. Overall study findings and caveats: Ophthalmopathy, as predicted by the model, came a median roughly 6.3 months after the prediction.

Orbital computed tomography and thyroid ultrasound, together with serum TRAb and thyroxine and clinical symptoms, were used for diagnoses. The PBMCs studied were ones that came from 10 ml fresh peripheral blood. TCR beta CDR3 sequences were amplified from RNA transcripts. HTBI primers were used for first-round RT-PCR of the TCR CDR3. One entry per CDR3 protein, called by TCRdb with MiXCR from the multiplex PCR reads. The sample carries around 600,000 distinct CDR3 sequences, roughly 14% recorded once. This clonotype has ten or more counts. Its antigen is not known. The sequence derives from a woman between 25 and 40 years old with Graves' hyperthyroidism. Sequencing input: blood.

The CDR3 nucleotides are TGTGCCAGCAGCCCCGAAGGAGGGCGGGAGCCCCAGCATTTT. Residues: CASSPEGGREPQHF. The rearrangement links TRBV7-9 to TRBJ1-5; D unresolved. There are 14 residues in the CDR3. Trimming removed 5 bases at V and 8 bases at J, with 16 bases between. The germline V gene has CDR1 SEHNR and CDR2 FQNEAQ (reference sequence). Variable domain in full (rest from reference TRBV7-9 and TRBJ1-5): DTGVSQNPRHKITKRGQNVTFRCDPISEHNRLYWYRQTLGQGPEFLTYFQNEAQLEKSRLLSDRFSAERPKGSFSTLEIQRTEQGDSAMYLCASSPEGGREPQHFGDGTRLSIL.